Below are 14 T cell receptor beta chains sequenced from a single sample in a study of T cell changes during pregnancy in multiple sclerosis. This table comes from immunoSEQ multiplex PCR, and its TCRdb copy is limited to in-frame clones, with some not included. Of about 60,000 clones in the sample, less than 95% were seen once. The sample here was peripheral blood, taken in the third trimester of pregnancy. All receptors derive from a female donor in good health, enrolled as a control in a pregnancy study.

This clone was counted between two and nine times. The chain recombines TRBV6-1 with TRBJ1-2; TRBD1 matches 9 bases. CDR1 is MNHNS and CDR2 is SASEGT in the germline V gene. CDR3 length: 16 residues. V dropped 3 bases and J dropped 4; count of bases not matched to a gene: 9. CDR3 nucleotide sequence: TGTGCCAGCAGTGAGTCACCGGGACAGGGCGCCTATGGCTACACCTTC. Amino acids: CASSESPGQGAYGYTF.

V usage is TRBV15 and J usage is TRBJ1-2, with 11 bases lining up with TRBD1. The CDR3 is 17 amino acids. V shed 1 base and J 3 bases; nucleotides not matched to a gene: 7. CDR1 and CDR2 from the germline V gene are LNHNV and YYDKDF (reference sequence). The CDR3 spells CATSRVAGTGGDYGYTF. The CDR3 bases are TGTGCCACCAGCAGAGTGGCCGGGACAGGGGGGGACTATGGCTACACCTTC.

This clone turned up a few times. V is TRBV20-1 and J is TRBJ2-7, with D possibly being TRBD2 (6 bases). CDR1 and CDR2 from the germline V gene are DFQATT and SNEGSKA (reference sequence). V was cut by 2 bases and J by 7 bases, with 9 bases left in between. This CDR3 has 11 residues. The CDR3 loop is CSARQAGEQYF. CDR3 nucleotide sequence: TGCAGTGCTAGACAGGCGGGAGAGCAGTACTTC.

The chain links TRBV9 to TRBJ2-1, with D possibly being TRBD2 (5 bases). The V gene lost 2 bases and the J gene lost 5 bases, with 23 bases spanning the gap. This CDR3 is built from 18 residues. In germline, CDR1 is SGDLS, CDR2 YYNGEE. CDR3 bases: TGTGCCAGCAGCGTGTCTCGGATCACCCAAATGAGGGACAATGAGCAGTTCTTC. Its translation: CASSVSRITQMRDNEQFF.

The chain is built from TRBV6-5 and TRBJ2-2, with TRBD2 as a possible D gene (6 bases). This CDR3 is 15 amino acids long. The germline V gene encodes CDR1 MNHEY and CDR2 SVGAGI. V lost 2 bases to trimming and J lost 3 bases, with 10 bases between them. This chain's CDR3 is CASSYAGGDTGELFF. CDR3 nucleotide sequence: TGTGCCAGCAGTTACGCAGGCGGGGACACCGGGGAGCTGTTTTTT.

The J gene is TRBJ1-1, the V gene TRBV2; 7 bases fit TRBD1. V shed 10 bases, J shed 5 bases, and the junction held 4 bases outside the gene matches. The germline gives CDR1 SNHLY, CDR2 FYNNEI. The CDR3 runs to 11 residues. The CDR3 loop reads CANDRETEAFF. In nucleotides, the CDR3 is TGTGCCAACGACAGGGAGACTGAAGCTTTCTTT. Full variable domain (missing parts from reference TRBV2 and TRBJ1-1): EPEVTQTPSHQVTQMGQEVILRCVPISNHLYFYWYRQILGQKVEFLVSFYNNEISEKSEIFDDQFSVERPDGSNFTLKIRSTKLEDSAMYFCANDRETEAFFGQGTRLTVV.

The V and J genes are TRBV5-1 and TRBJ1-3; D remains unclear. Germline CDR1 is SGHRS and CDR2 is YFSETQ. V lost 4 bases, J lost 0 bases, and 8 bases lay in between. The CDR3 extends over 14 amino acids. The CDR3 bases are TGCGCCAGCAGCGTGGACGGCTCTGGAAACACCATATATTTT. Its translation is CASSVDGSGNTIYF.

The chain is built from TRBV5-1 and TRBJ2-7, with TRBD2 matching over 7 bases. J lost 2 bases, V lost 1 base, and 6 bases had no gene match. CDR1 SGHRS and CDR2 YFSETQ come from the germline V gene. This CDR3 region has 15 residues. CDR3 residues: CASSLSGGGTYEQYF. For the CDR3, the DNA is TGCGCCAGCAGCTTGTCTGGGGGGGGGACCTACGAGCAGTACTTC.

This clone occurred once. The V and J genes are TRBV5-4 and TRBJ1-2; a possible D gene is TRBD1 (6 bases). V lost 6 bases and J 4 bases, leaving 16 bases between the germline ends. Germline CDR1 reads SGHNT; CDR2 reads YYREEE (reference sequence). The CDR3 has 14 residues. The chain's CDR3 is CASTRGAGSYGYTF. The CDR3 bases are TGTGCCAGCACCCGGGGGGCAGGGAGCTATGGCTACACCTTC.

This sequence joins TRBV15 and TRBJ1-6; 7 bases map to TRBD1. The germline V gene encodes CDR1 LNHNV and CDR2 YYDKDF (reference sequence). This CDR3 region has 15 residues. Losses at the gene ends were 1 base for V and 6 bases for J; bases not matched to a gene: 3. Here the CDR3 DNA reads TGTGCCACCAGCAGAGGACAGGGTTTTAATTCACCCCTCCACTTT. Its protein product is CATSRGQGFNSPLHF.

The J gene is TRBJ1-1, the V gene TRBV19; the match to TRBD1 covers 8 bases. Trimming cost V 1 base and J 7 bases; bases outside gene matches: 8. Germline V CDR1 and CDR2: LNHDA, SQIVND (reference sequence). The CDR3 consists of 15 residues. CDR3 amino acids: CASSIGGQVYGEAFF. The CDR3 DNA reads as TGTGCCAGTAGTATAGGGGGACAGGTATACGGTGAAGCTTTCTTT.

The genes are TRBV6-1 and TRBJ2-5; TRBD2 aligns across 9 bases. V lost 0 bases and J lost 1; bases outside the gene matches: 0. The CDR3 length is 15 residues. Germline V CDR1 and CDR2: MNHNS, SASEGT. The CDR3 region is CASSEASGGQETQYF. CDR3 DNA: TGTGCCAGCAGTGAAGCTAGCGGGGGCCAAGAGACCCAGTACTTC.

The chain has TRBV19 and TRBJ1-4; possible D gene TRBD1, 6 bases. The CDR3 loop spans 14 amino acids. V was cut by 2 bases and J by 4 bases, with 8 bases left in between. Looked up from germline, CDR1 is LNHDA and CDR2 is SQIVND (reference sequence). The CDR3 DNA sequence: TGTGCCAGTAGTATACTAGGGGGTAATGAAAAACTGTTTTTT. Protein sequence: CASSILGGNEKLFF.

The V and J genes are TRBV7-2 and TRBJ2-7; 7 positions agree with TRBD2. CDR3 length equals 15 residues. V shed 0 bases and J 2 bases; nucleotides not matched to a gene: 4. Per the germline V gene, CDR1 is SGHTA and CDR2 is FQGNSA. The chain's CDR3 is CASSLAREKTYEQYF. CDR3 bases: TGTGCCAGCAGCTTAGCGCGGGAGAAGACCTACGAGCAGTACTTC.